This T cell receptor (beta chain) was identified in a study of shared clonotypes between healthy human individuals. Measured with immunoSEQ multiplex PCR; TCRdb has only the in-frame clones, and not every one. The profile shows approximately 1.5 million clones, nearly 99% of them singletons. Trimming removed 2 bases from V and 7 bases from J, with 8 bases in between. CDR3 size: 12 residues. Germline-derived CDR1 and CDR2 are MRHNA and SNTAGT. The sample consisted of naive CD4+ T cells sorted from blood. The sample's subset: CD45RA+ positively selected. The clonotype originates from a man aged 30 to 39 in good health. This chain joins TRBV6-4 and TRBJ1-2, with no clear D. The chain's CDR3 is CASSDRLGGYTF. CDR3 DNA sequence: TGTGCCAGCAGTGACAGGCTCGGTGGCTACACCTTC.